This TCR beta chain was recovered during a study of CD8 T cells in Susac syndrome. The CDR3 sequence is 14 residues long. Trimming left V 1 base short and J 2 bases short, with 12 bases between. Germline V gene data show CDR1 as SQVTM and CDR2 as ANQGSEA. Reverse transcription used 0.5 to 1 ug RNA and random hexamers. One entry per CDR3 protein, called by TCRdb with MiXCR from the immunoSEQ multiplex PCR reads. The top ten hold approximately 0.09% of the sample, which has 180,000 or so distinct CDR3 sequences, approximately 96% seen once. The TCR originated in a human donor with multiple sclerosis. The specimen was CD4+ T cells from PBMCs. The chain uses TRBV29-1 and TRBJ2-7; weak D call: TRBD1 (5 bases). In nucleotides, the CDR3 is TGCAGCGTTGAAGCTTCAGGACACACCTACGAGCAGTACTTC. It translates to CSVEASGHTYEQYF.